A single sample gave rise to the 30 T cell receptor beta chains below, sequenced in a study of blood T cell repertoires in COVID-19. Assay used: immunoSEQ multiplex PCR; TCRdb lists only in-frame clones, some missing. The table records around 61,000 clones, more than 75% of them present only once. The sequenced sample consisted of peripheral blood. These receptor sequences come from a man aged 50 to 59 with active COVID-19.

V is TRBV3-1 (or the pseudogene TRBV3-2) and J is TRBJ1-6, with a possible D match to TRBD1 (6 bases). Trimming took 0 bases from V and 10 from J, leaving 10 bases between them. This CDR3 contains 14 residues. Per the germline V gene, CDR1 is LGHDT and CDR2 is YNNKEL (reference sequence). The chain's CDR3 is CASSQEGADSPLHF. The DNA for the CDR3 is TGTGCCAGCAGCCAAGAGGGGGCGGACTCACCCCTCCACTTT.

V and J are TRBV6-2 or TRBV6-3 and TRBJ2-7; tentative D call: TRBD2 (6 bases). The germline V gene has CDR1 MNHEY and CDR2 SVGEGT. The CDR3 is 14 amino acids. Trimming took off 0 bases at V and 4 bases at J, with 10 bases between the two ends. The CDR3 protein is CASSYSLLAYEQYF. In nucleotides, the CDR3 is TGTGCCAGCAGTTACTCGCTACTAGCTTACGAGCAGTACTTC.

This rearrangement joins TRBV15 to TRBJ1-1, with unresolved D. The V end lost 5 bases, the J end lost 4 bases, and 8 bases lay between the germline ends. The CDR3 loop spans 12 amino acids. Germline V gene lookup returns CDR1 LNHNV and CDR2 YYDKDF (reference sequence). The CDR3, as DNA: TGTGCCACCAGCTTGGGCGTCACTGAAGCTTTCTTT. Its translation is CATSLGVTEAFF.

V is TRBV10-2 and J is TRBJ1-1; D unresolved. V lost 7 bases, J lost 1 base, and 10 bases lay in between. From germline, CDR1 is WSHSY and CDR2 SAAADI. This CDR3 spans 13 amino acids. The CDR3 nucleotides are TGCGCCAGCACCGTACTACCGAACACTGAAGCTTTCTTT. Its protein is CASTVLPNTEAFF.

The chain is built from TRBV9 and TRBJ2-3; D might be TRBD1 (5 bases). Trimming removed 4 bases from V and 6 bases from J, with 12 bases in between. This CDR3 is 13 amino acids long. The germline gives CDR1 SGDLS, CDR2 YYNGEE. CDR3 in amino acids: CASSLGAMDTQYF. The DNA of the CDR3 is TGTGCCAGCAGCCTAGGGGCGATGGATACGCAGTATTTT.

V usage is TRBV2 and J usage is TRBJ1-3; 8 bases fit TRBD1. CDR3 size: 17 residues. Germline-derived CDR1 and CDR2 are SNHLY and FYNNEI. V lost 4 bases, J lost 5 bases, and 13 bases stayed unmatched. The CDR3 reads CASSARGIGQGRNTIYF. CDR3 nucleotides: TGTGCCAGCAGTGCGAGAGGGATAGGACAGGGAAGAAACACCATATATTTT.

This clone has a single count. The chain uses TRBV7-2 and TRBJ2-5; 9 nucleotides line up with TRBD1. The germline CDR1 and CDR2 sequences are SGHTA and FQGNSA. J was trimmed by 3 bases and V by 5 bases; bases with no gene match: 7. The CDR3 is 15 residues long. In DNA, the CDR3 is TGTGCCAGCAGCCCATTCCGGGACAGGGAAGAGACCCAGTACTTC. Encoded protein: CASSPFRDREETQYF.

The V and J genes are TRBV30 and TRBJ1-5; weak D call: TRBD1 (6 bases). The CDR3 totals 15 residues. V was shortened by 0 bases and J by 3 bases, with 12 bases between the two germline ends. CDR1 is GTSNPN, CDR2 SVGIG, per germline (reference sequence). Written as DNA, the CDR3 is TGTGCCTGGAGTGTATCGACAGGCCTCAATCAGCCCCAGCATTTT. This codes for CAWSVSTGLNQPQHF.

V usage is TRBV27 and J usage is TRBJ2-1; 10 bases fit TRBD1. The CDR3 is 16 amino acids. Germline values: CDR1 MNHEY, CDR2 SMNVEV (reference sequence). After removal of 3 bases from V and 7 bases from J, the junction contained 9 bases not matched to a gene. The CDR3 region has the DNA TGTGCCAGCAGTTTGCCCGGGACAGGGGCTAGGAATGAGCAGTTCTTC. This encodes CASSLPGTGARNEQFF.

V and J are TRBV5-6 and TRBJ2-7; D perhaps matches TRBD1 (7 bases). Germline-derived CDR1 and CDR2 are SGHDT and YYEEEE. This CDR3 spans 16 amino acids. V shed 4 bases and J shed 0 bases, with 17 bases lying between them. The CDR3 DNA is TGTGCCAGCAGCCCAGGGGGGCGGCCGAGCTCCTACGAGCAGTACTTC. Residues: CASSPGGRPSSYEQYF.

In nucleotides, the CDR3 is TGTGCCAGCACCAAGACTAGCGGGCTCTCCTACGAGCAGTACTTC. Residues: CASTKTSGLSYEQYF. This sequence joins TRBV27 and TRBJ2-7; TRBD2 matches at 10 bases. CDR3 length: 15 residues. Trimming at V came to 7 bases and at J to 0 bases, leaving 6 bases not matched to a gene. Germline values: CDR1 MNHEY, CDR2 SMNVEV (reference sequence).

The genes are TRBV11-2 and TRBJ2-1; the match to TRBD2 covers 10 bases. CDR1 SGHAT and CDR2 FQNNGV come from the germline V gene. V trimming: 1 base; J trimming: 8 bases; junction bases outside the gene matches: 11. The CDR3 is 17 amino acids. CDR3 loop: CASSLARVASGSYEQFF. DNA for the CDR3: TGTGCCAGCAGCTTAGCCAGGGTGGCTAGCGGGAGCTATGAGCAGTTCTTC.

The table lists this clone with a few counts. V usage is TRBV4-1 and J usage is TRBJ1-5; D gene unclear. The CDR3 consists of 13 residues. Germline-derived CDR1 and CDR2 are MGHRA and YSYEKL. Between the trimmed V and J ends, which lost 0 bases and 4 bases, there was a span of 4 bases. CDR3 loop: CASSQESNQPQHF. The DNA for the CDR3 is TGCGCCAGCAGCCAAGAGAGTAATCAGCCCCAGCATTTT.

The count of this clone is one. The chain employs TRBV7-9 and TRBJ1-4; perhaps TRBD1 as D (6 bases). V was shortened by 2 bases and J by 8 bases, with 15 bases between the two germline ends. The CDR3 sequence is 15 residues long. The germline CDR1 and CDR2 sequences are SEHNR and FQNEAQ (reference sequence). CDR3 region: CASSLNRAGEEKLFF. The CDR3, as DNA: TGTGCCAGCAGCTTAAACAGGGCTGGGGAGGAAAAACTGTTTTTT.

A single count supports this clone. This chain connects TRBV11-3 to TRBJ2-1, with D perhaps matching TRBD1 (5 bases). The CDR3 consists of 14 residues. Trimming stripped 2 bases from V and 6 bases from J, with 11 bases between. The germline V gene encodes CDR1 SGHNT and CDR2 YENEEA. In DNA, the CDR3 is TGTGCCAGCAGCTTACTCGCAGGGTCCAATGAGCAGTTCTTC. This encodes CASSLLAGSNEQFF.

The chain employs TRBV11-3 and TRBJ2-1, with a weak D call TRBD2 (5 bases). V lost 0 bases to trimming and J lost 0 bases, with 9 bases between them. Germline V CDR1 and CDR2: SGHNT, YENEEA. The CDR3 spans 16 residues. The CDR3 loop is CASSLDGDYSYNEQFF. The CDR3 nucleotides are TGTGCCAGCAGCTTAGACGGCGACTACTCCTACAATGAGCAGTTCTTC. Together with reference TRBV11-3 and TRBJ2-1, the CDR3 gives the full variable domain: EAGVVQSPRYKIIEKKQPVAFWCNPISGHNTLYWYLQNLGQGPELLIRYENEEAVDDSQLPKDRFSAERLKGVDSTLKIQPAELGDSAVYLCASSLDGDYSYNEQFFGPGTRLTVL.

The chain is built from TRBV6-2 or TRBV6-3 and TRBJ1-1; 8 nucleotides align to TRBD1. With V trimmed by 0 bases and J by 5 bases, 5 bases remained unmatched. Germline V gene lookup returns CDR1 MNHEY and CDR2 SVGEGT. There are 15 residues in the CDR3. The chain's CDR3 is CASSYSLQGATEAFF. The DNA for the CDR3 is TGTGCCAGCAGTTACTCTCTGCAGGGGGCAACTGAAGCTTTCTTT.

This chain links TRBV19 with TRBJ2-3, with 7 bases identical to TRBD2. The CDR3 sequence is 13 residues long. V gave up 4 bases and J gave up 4 bases; unmatched junction bases: 2. The germline V gene encodes CDR1 LNHDA and CDR2 SQIVND (reference sequence). Here the CDR3 DNA reads TGTGCCAGTAGTACAGGACTAGCAGATACGCAGTATTTT. Amino acids: CASSTGLADTQYF.

V and J are TRBV6-5 and TRBJ2-1; TRBD1 agrees at 9 bases. V lost 6 bases to trimming and J lost 7 bases; unmatched junction nucleotides: 7. There are 14 residues in the CDR3. The germline V gene encodes CDR1 MNHEY and CDR2 SVGAGI. CDR3 loop: CASSDRGSWNEQFF. For the CDR3, the DNA is TGTGCCAGCAGCGACAGGGGGTCTTGGAATGAGCAGTTCTTC.

This chain connects TRBV5-1 to TRBJ2-2; 7 positions match TRBD2. The CDR3 is made up of 16 amino acids. CDR1 SGHRS and CDR2 YFSETQ come from the germline V gene. Trimming removed 0 bases from V and 1 base from J; junction bases left unmatched: 3. The CDR3 DNA is TGCGCCAGCAGCTTGGCCGGGACTAAGAACACCGGGGAGCTGTTTTTT. It encodes CASSLAGTKNTGELFF.

This sequence joins TRBV7-6 and TRBJ2-7; 7 nucleotides line up with TRBD2. J was trimmed by 0 bases and V by 5 bases; bases with no gene match: 10. The CDR3 is 16 amino acids. Germline-derived CDR1 and CDR2 are SGHVS and FNYEAQ. The DNA of the CDR3 is TGTGCCAGCAGCCCCATGGCTAGCGGCCGCTCCTACGAGCAGTACTTC. Translated, it gives CASSPMASGRSYEQYF.

The J gene is TRBJ2-7, the V gene TRBV3-1 (or the pseudogene TRBV3-2), with 8 positions matching TRBD1. J gave up 5 bases and V 4 bases, and 1 base lay outside the gene matches. Germline V gives CDR1 LGHDT, CDR2 YNNKEL (reference sequence). The CDR3 consists of 12 residues. The CDR3 protein is CASSRTGHEQYF. For the CDR3, the DNA is TGTGCCAGCAGCCGGACAGGGCACGAGCAGTACTTC.

The chain carries TRBV25-1 and TRBJ1-1; D is possibly TRBD1 (5 bases). Trimming left V 6 bases short and J 0 bases short, with 5 bases between. The CDR3 sequence is 12 residues long. CDR1 and CDR2 (germline): MGHDK, SYGVNS. Written as DNA, the CDR3 is TGTGCCAGCAGGGGGCTGAACACTGAAGCTTTCTTT. Translated: CASRGLNTEAFF. The whole variable domain, remainder taken from reference TRBV25-1 and TRBJ1-1, is EADIYQTPRYLVIGTGKKITLECSQTMGHDKMYWYQQDPGMELHLIHYSYGVNSTEKGDLSSESTVSRIRTEHFPLTLESARPSHTSQYLCASRGLNTEAFFGQGTRLTVV.

CDR3 DNA: TGTGCCAGCAGCTTACTACAGGCGCCCTATGGCTACACCTTC. It specifies CASSLLQAPYGYTF. This chain joins TRBV11-2 and TRBJ1-2, with D perhaps TRBD1 (5 bases). V was shortened by 2 bases and J by 4 bases, with 11 bases between the two germline ends. The CDR3 extends over 14 amino acids. In germline, CDR1 is SGHAT, CDR2 FQNNGV.

The gene calls are TRBV19 and TRBJ1-5, with 10 bases identical to TRBD1. V lost 11 bases, J lost 2 bases, and 6 bases stayed unmatched. Looked up from germline, CDR1 is LNHDA and CDR2 is SQIVND (reference sequence). This CDR3 has 14 amino acids. CDR3 sequence: CASRDRGGNQPQHF. The CDR3 nucleotides are TGTGCCTCCCGGGACAGGGGTGGCAATCAGCCCCAGCATTTT.

In this sample, this clone turned up once. The chain combines TRBV11-1 with TRBJ2-1, with a tentative D call TRBD2 (6 bases). The CDR3 covers 15 residues. Per the germline V gene, CDR1 is SGHAT and CDR2 is FQDESV (reference sequence). Between the trimmed V and J ends, which lost 3 bases and 7 bases, there was a span of 16 bases. The CDR3 loop reads CASSFLTGTQNEQFF. CDR3 DNA: TGTGCCAGCAGCTTTCTAACCGGGACTCAGAATGAGCAGTTCTTC.

This sequence joins TRBV6-2 or TRBV6-3 and TRBJ2-7; 8 positions agree with TRBD1. The CDR3 is made up of 18 amino acids. The V gene's germline CDR1 is MNHEY and CDR2 SVGEGT. V lost 4 bases to trimming and J lost 0 bases; unmatched junction nucleotides: 14. The CDR3, as DNA: TGTGCCAGCAGTTTGGTCGTTAGTAGGACAGGGCCCTCCTACGAGCAGTACTTC. It translates to CASSLVVSRTGPSYEQYF.

The chain has TRBV3-1 (or the pseudogene TRBV3-2) and TRBJ2-3; D is perhaps TRBD1 (5 bases). Trimming took off 6 bases at V and 4 bases at J, with 5 bases between the two ends. There are 11 residues in the CDR3. Germline V lookup: CDR1 LGHDT, CDR2 YNNKEL (reference sequence). CDR3 bases: TGTGCCAGCAGAGGGGCAGATACGCAGTATTTT. It is translated as CASRGADTQYF.

Points on this clone: Other DNA sequences in the sample encode the same CDR3. The genes are TRBV2 and TRBJ1-5; possible D gene TRBD1, 6 bases. V lost 8 bases and J lost 0, with 11 bases in between. This CDR3 is built from 14 residues. The germline gives CDR1 SNHLY, CDR2 FYNNEI. DNA for the CDR3: TGTGCCAGCCAGGACAGCCATAGCAATCAGCCCCAGCATTTT. Translating gives CASQDSHSNQPQHF.

The V and J genes are TRBV6-5 and TRBJ1-1; D might be TRBD1 (6 bases). The V gene lost 4 bases and the J gene lost 4 bases, with 13 bases spanning the gap. CDR1 and CDR2 from the germline V gene are MNHEY and SVGAGI. The CDR3 length is 14 residues. The CDR3 coding sequence is TGTGCCAGCAGTTCGGGGGGCCGGCCCACTGAAGCTTTCTTT. Protein sequence: CASSSGGRPTEAFF.